The 29 T cell receptor beta chains below come from one sample, sequenced in a study of T cell responses to AZD1222 COVID-19 vaccine. Sequencing used immunoSEQ multiplex PCR; TCRdb keeps in-frame clones, though not all of them. The sample yields 130,000 or so clones, about 86% seen once. The sample here was peripheral blood, taken on day 0 of AZD1222 vaccination. These receptors were taken from an adult in good health.

This chain connects TRBV19 to TRBJ1-5; maybe TRBD1 (5 bases). Trimming removed 3 bases from V and 1 base from J, with 13 bases in between. Germline V gives CDR1 LNHDA, CDR2 SQIVND (reference sequence). The CDR3 is made up of 16 amino acids. The DNA for the CDR3 is TGTGCCAGTAGTATTTTACTGGGGCCGAGCAATCAGCCCCAGCATTTT. This codes for CASSILLGPSNQPQHF.

The chain is built from TRBV6-1 and TRBJ2-7; D gene unclear. The CDR3 is made up of 14 amino acids. CDR1 and CDR2 from the germline V gene are MNHNS and SASEGT. The V end lost 2 bases, the J end lost 2 bases, and 10 bases lay between the germline ends. The CDR3 DNA reads TGTGCCAGCAGTGAATGGAGCGACCCCTACGAGCAGTACTTC. Protein product: CASSEWSDPYEQYF.

The gene calls are TRBV2 and TRBJ2-7, with 13 bases aligning to TRBD2. The CDR3 spans 16 residues. The germline gives CDR1 SNHLY, CDR2 FYNNEI. V shed 2 bases and J 8 bases; nucleotides not matched to a gene: 9. CDR3 in amino acids: CASSEKLAGGPFKQYF. The CDR3 bases are TGTGCCAGCAGTGAAAAACTAGCGGGAGGGCCTTTCAAGCAGTACTTC.

In its sample, this clone was seen a few times. V and J are TRBV7-3 and TRBJ2-1; 11 bases are shared with TRBD2. J was trimmed by 7 bases and V by 7 bases; bases with no gene match: 9. Per the germline V gene, CDR1 is SGHTA and CDR2 is FQGTGA. There are 15 residues in the CDR3. Written as DNA, the CDR3 is TGTGCCAGCAAGACTAGCGGGACGGATATTAATGAGCAGTTCTTC. Translating it yields CASKTSGTDINEQFF. Variable domain in full (rest from reference TRBV7-3 and TRBJ2-1): GAGVSQTPSNKVTEKGKYVELRCDPISGHTALYWYRQSLGQGPEFLIYFQGTGAADDSGLPNDRFFAVRPEGSVSTLKIQRTERGDSAVYLCASKTSGTDINEQFFGPGTRLTVL.

The chain combines TRBV4-3 with TRBJ2-7; 9 bases are a match to TRBD2. Trimming took 0 bases from V and 4 from J; bases not matched to a gene: 4. Germline-derived CDR1 and CDR2 are LGHNA and YSLEER. The CDR3 loop spans 15 amino acids. The CDR3 DNA reads as TGCGCCAGCAGCCAAGATAGTAGCGGGGGTTACGAGCAGTACTTC. Translation gives CASSQDSSGGYEQYF.

This chain connects TRBV7-2 to TRBJ2-7; D might be TRBD2 (5 bases). Germline V CDR1 and CDR2: SGHTA, FQGNSA. Trimming took off 1 base at V and 5 bases at J, with 15 bases between the two ends. CDR3 length: 15 residues. Here the CDR3 DNA reads TGTGCCAGCAGCTTAGTGGTTTGGCGGGCGGACGAGCAGTACTTC. This encodes CASSLVVWRADEQYF.

The J gene is TRBJ2-1, the V gene TRBV11-1; 12 nucleotides align to TRBD2. CDR1 SGHAT and CDR2 FQDESV come from the germline V gene (reference sequence). The CDR3 covers 15 residues. The junction had 6 bases not matched to a gene; V was cut back by 2 bases and J by 10 bases. Here the CDR3 DNA reads TGTGCCAGCAGCTTAAGGACTAGCGGGATAAAAGAGCAGTTCTTC. Translated: CASSLRTSGIKEQFF.

CDR3 sequence: CASSPRGGTEAFF. The CDR3 DNA reads as TGTGCCAGCAGCCCAAGGGGTGGCACTGAAGCTTTCTTT. The V and J genes are TRBV3-1 (or the pseudogene TRBV3-2) and TRBJ1-1; D might be TRBD1 (5 bases). Germline V CDR1 and CDR2: LGHDT, YNNKEL (reference sequence). V lost 4 bases to trimming and J lost 4 bases, with 10 bases between them. The CDR3 runs to 13 residues.

V is TRBV19 and J is TRBJ1-1; tentatively, D is TRBD1 (6 bases). The V gene's germline CDR1 is LNHDA and CDR2 SQIVND (reference sequence). This CDR3 has 14 residues. V was shortened by 5 bases and J by 5 bases, with 15 bases between the two germline ends. Written as DNA, the CDR3 is TGTGCCAGTAGTGCCCAGGGGAAAAGAACTGAAGCTTTCTTT. Residues: CASSAQGKRTEAFF.

This clone was picked up one time. J is TRBJ1-4 and V is TRBV7-9; no firm D call. Germline V gene lookup returns CDR1 SEHNR and CDR2 FQNEAQ (reference sequence). The CDR3 loop spans 13 amino acids. The germline V and J ends were trimmed by 4 bases and 7 bases, with 10 bases remaining between them. CDR3 region: CASSSASGEKLFF. The CDR3 DNA is TGTGCCAGCAGCTCCGCTTCTGGTGAAAAACTGTTTTTT.

The sample holds one count of this clone. V gene TRBV5-4 combines with J gene TRBJ1-1; D is undetermined. V dropped 0 bases and J dropped 2 bases, with 8 bases sitting between them. CDR1 SGHNT and CDR2 YYREEE come from the germline V gene (reference sequence). The CDR3 extends over 14 amino acids. CDR3 sequence: CASSLGSFNTEAFF. The CDR3 nucleotides read TGTGCCAGCAGCTTGGGATCCTTTAACACTGAAGCTTTCTTT.

The V and J genes are TRBV6-5 and TRBJ2-7; weak D call: TRBD2 (5 bases). CDR1 and CDR2 (germline): MNHEY, SVGAGI. The germline V and J ends were trimmed by 0 bases and 3 bases, with 12 bases remaining between them. The CDR3 is made up of 15 amino acids. CDR3 DNA sequence: TGTGCCAGCAGTTACTCGACACTAGACGGCTACGAGCAGTACTTC. Residues: CASSYSTLDGYEQYF.

The chain uses TRBV14 and TRBJ2-1, with 7 positions matching TRBD2. V shed 1 base and J 6 bases; nucleotides not matched to a gene: 6. The CDR3 consists of 15 residues. Per the germline V gene, CDR1 is SGHDN and CDR2 is FVKESK. The chain's CDR3 is CASSQGGGGRNEQFF. CDR3 nucleotide sequence: TGTGCCAGCAGCCAAGGCGGGGGAGGGCGCAATGAGCAGTTCTTC.

The genes are TRBV4-2 and TRBJ1-2, with D tentatively TRBD1 (5 bases). CDR3 length: 14 residues. The V end was cut by 2 bases, the J end by 7 bases, with 14 bases between. The germline V gene encodes CDR1 LGHNA and CDR2 YNFKEQ. DNA for the CDR3: TGTGCCAGCAGCCAACCCTACAGGAAGGCTGGCTACACCTTC. It is translated as CASSQPYRKAGYTF.

This chain links TRBV18 with TRBJ1-1; D is unresolved. V was shortened by 3 bases and J by 7 bases, with 15 bases between the two germline ends. Looked up from germline, CDR1 is KGHSH and CDR2 is LQKENI. The CDR3 extends over 14 amino acids. The chain's CDR3 is CASSPSVLQVEAFF. For the CDR3, the DNA is TGTGCCAGCTCACCGTCTGTTTTGCAGGTTGAAGCTTTCTTT.

The rearrangement uses TRBV7-2 and TRBJ1-6; D is possibly TRBD1 (5 bases). The CDR3 sequence is 14 residues long. Germline CDR1 is SGHTA and CDR2 is FQGNSA. V was trimmed by 2 bases and J by 9 bases, leaving 11 bases between them. The CDR3 sequence: CASSLRERGSPLHF. In DNA, the CDR3 is TGTGCCAGCAGCTTACGAGAGAGGGGTTCACCCCTCCACTTT.

The chain employs TRBV6-5 and TRBJ2-7, with D unresolved. Trimming took 7 bases from V and 3 from J, leaving 7 bases between them. The CDR3 runs to 11 residues. CDR1 and CDR2 (germline): MNHEY, SVGAGI. The CDR3 loop is CASKNLYEQYF. The DNA of the CDR3 is TGTGCCAGCAAAAATCTCTACGAGCAGTACTTC.

CDR3 sequence: CSVGGKGEKLFF. The CDR3 nucleotides are TGCAGCGTGGGTGGGAAGGGTGAAAAACTGTTTTTT. The V gene is TRBV29-1, the J gene TRBJ1-4; D gene ambiguous. The germline gives CDR1 SQVTM, CDR2 ANQGSEA. The CDR3 contains 12 residues. Trimming removed 6 bases at V and 7 bases at J, with 12 bases between.

The chain uses TRBV3-1 (or the pseudogene TRBV3-2) and TRBJ2-5; 14 bases are shared with TRBD2. The CDR3 length is 16 residues. Germline CDR1 LGHDT, CDR2 YNNKEL (reference sequence). V shed 4 bases and J 4 bases; nucleotides not matched to a gene: 5. CDR3 nucleotides: TGTGCCAGCAGCCGAAGGACTAGCGGGGGGATAGAGACCCAGTACTTC. As protein: CASSRRTSGGIETQYF.

The CDR3 here is CATSRVPLANEKLFF. The CDR3 region has the DNA TGTGCCACCAGCAGAGTCCCTCTGGCTAATGAAAAACTGTTTTTT. The rearrangement links TRBV15 to TRBJ1-4; no clear D gene. CDR3 length: 15 amino acids. V lost 1 base and J lost 3, with 9 bases in between. From germline, CDR1 is LNHNV and CDR2 YYDKDF (reference sequence).

The J gene is TRBJ2-5, the V gene TRBV12-1; TRBD2, as called in the table, went unchecked against the DNA. TRBV12-1 is shown as a pseudogene. The CDR3 is made up of 14 amino acids. CDR3 nucleotide sequence: TGTGCCAGCAGCCCGATACTAGCACAAGAGACCCAGTACTTC. It codes for CASSPILAQETQYF.

This clone was recorded only once. V gene TRBV4-3 combines with J gene TRBJ2-3; 9 bases fit TRBD2. This CDR3 comprises 16 residues. With V trimmed by 0 bases and J by 3 bases, 4 bases remained unmatched. In germline, CDR1 is LGHNA, CDR2 YSLEER. The CDR3 spells CASSQELAGLTDTQYF. CDR3 DNA sequence: TGCGCCAGCAGCCAAGAGCTAGCGGGGCTTACAGATACGCAGTATTTT.

For the CDR3, the DNA is TGTGCCAGCAGCTTAACCCTGGTCGTTGGGGCCAACGTCCTGACTTTC. Translation gives CASSLTLVVGANVLTF. This chain connects TRBV7-2 to TRBJ2-6; D remains ambiguous. Trimming took 2 bases from V and 3 from J, leaving 11 bases between them. Germline CDR1 and CDR2: SGHTA and FQGNSA. The CDR3 covers 16 residues.

The chain is built from TRBV13 and TRBJ1-1; possible D gene TRBD1, 5 bases. V was cut by 5 bases and J by 3 bases, with 10 bases left in between. Germline V lookup: CDR1 PRHDT, CDR2 FYEKMQ (reference sequence). The CDR3 sequence is 13 residues long. The CDR3 spells CASSGMGDTEAFF. The CDR3 DNA reads TGTGCCAGCAGCGGGATGGGGGACACTGAAGCTTTCTTT.

The chain links TRBV11-1 to TRBJ1-1; D unresolved. Trimming cost V 3 bases and J 4 bases, with 9 bases left between them. The germline V gene has CDR1 SGHAT and CDR2 FQDESV (reference sequence). CDR3 size: 13 residues. The CDR3 nucleotides are TGTGCCAGCAGCTTGGGTCGGGGCACTGAAGCTTTCTTT. Translated: CASSLGRGTEAFF. The entire variable domain, with the rest obtained from reference TRBV11-1 and TRBJ1-1, is as follows: EAEVAQSPRYKITEKSQAVAFWCDPISGHATLYWYRQILGQGPELLVQFQDESVVDDSQLPKDRFSAERLKGVDSTLKIQPAELGDSAMYLCASSLGRGTEAFFGQGTRLTVV.

The chain has TRBV29-1 and TRBJ1-5, with no clear D. V was pared by 5 bases and J by 7 bases, with 15 bases between. From germline, CDR1 is SQVTM and CDR2 ANQGSEA. The CDR3 contains 13 residues. CDR3 in amino acids: CSVIKSLGQPQHF. Written as DNA, the CDR3 is TGCAGCGTTATTAAAAGCCTAGGGCAGCCCCAGCATTTT. The full variable domain, with the rest looked up from reference TRBV29-1 and TRBJ1-5, is SAVISQKPSRDICQRGTSLTIQCQVDSQVTMMFWYRQQPGQSLTLIATANQGSEATYESGFVIDKFPISRPNLTFSTLTVSNMSPEDSSIYLCSVIKSLGQPQHFGDGTRLSIL.

The chain uses TRBV7-2 and TRBJ2-1; 14 bases are a match to TRBD2. Trimming at V came to 2 bases and at J to 6 bases, leaving 6 bases not matched to a gene. CDR3 length: 17 residues. In germline, CDR1 is SGHTA, CDR2 FQGNSA. CDR3 in amino acids: CASSLPRTSGGSNEQFF. The CDR3 region has the DNA TGTGCCAGCAGCTTACCTCGGACTAGCGGGGGGAGCAATGAGCAGTTCTTC.

This clone has just a few counts. The chain has TRBV19 and TRBJ1-1, with 9 bases lining up with TRBD1. The V gene's germline CDR1 is LNHDA and CDR2 SQIVND (reference sequence). V was clipped by 9 bases and J by 4 bases; unmatched bases: 6. CDR3 length equals 13 residues. In DNA, the CDR3 is TGTGCCAGCAGGACAGGGGCAGGCACTGAAGCTTTCTTT. Translated, it gives CASRTGAGTEAFF.

The rearrangement uses TRBV10-2 and TRBJ1-1, with 10 bases fitting TRBD1. Looked up from germline, CDR1 is WSHSY and CDR2 is SAAADI. V shed 10 bases, J shed 4 bases, and the junction held 12 bases outside the gene matches. The CDR3 covers 15 residues. The CDR3 region is CATKPRDRGGTEAFF. DNA of the CDR3: TGCGCCACCAAGCCCCGGGACAGGGGAGGCACTGAAGCTTTCTTT.